These T cell receptor beta chains were read from a single sample in a study of control samples from healthy donors and cancer patients. Libraries were prepared by immunoSEQ multiplex PCR; TCRdb keeps only in-frame clonotypes and omits some of them. The table has approximately 100,000 clones, 82% seen once. Sample: blood. These receptors were collected from a man between 60 and 75 years old in good health. Each CDR3 is given with its conserved first and last residue. A D gene is named only where the DNA matches it firmly. Some rows mark clone size as missing; the rest say once, few, many or name a class of expanded clone.

j_call clone_size d_call v_call cdr3_aa cdr3_nt
TRBJ2-1 - - TRBV27 CASSFTLGANTNEQFF TGTGCCAGCAGTTTTACGTTGGGGGCGAATACCAATGAGCAGTTCTTC
TRBJ2-7 - - TRBV5-4 CASSPGGGPYEQYF TGTGCCAGCAGCCCAGGGGGAGGACCCTACGAGCAGTACTTC
TRBJ1-3 few - TRBV7-2 CASSLRGGPGNTIYF TGTGCCAGCAGCTTACGGGGAGGGCCAGGAAACACCATATATTTT
TRBJ1-1 few - TRBV19 CASSILGANTEAFF TGTGCCAGTAGTATATTAGGAGCGAACACTGAAGCTTTCTTT
TRBJ2-1 - TRBD2 TRBV11-2 CASSFKTSGGSSYNEQFF TGTGCCAGCAGCTTTAAGACTAGCGGGGGGAGCTCCTACAATGAGCAGTTCTTC
TRBJ2-5 - - TRBV7-7 CASSLSKLETQYF TGTGCTAGCAGCTTGTCAAAATTAGAGACCCAGTACTTC
TRBJ1-4 - TRBD1 TRBV7-8 CASRPGGSNEKLFF TGTGCCAGCAGACCAGGGGGTTCCAATGAAAAACTGTTTTTT
TRBJ2-1 - TRBD1 TRBV5-1 CASSLSRGQGNEQFF TGCGCCAGCAGCTTGTCCAGGGGGCAGGGCAATGAGCAGTTCTTC
TRBJ2-1 - - TRBV5-4 CASSSVGSYNEQFF TGTGCCAGCAGCTCGGTTGGCTCCTACAATGAGCAGTTCTTC
TRBJ1-1 - - TRBV5-1 CASSWTVGKTEAFF TGCGCCAGCAGCTGGACCGTGGGTAAGACTGAAGCTTTCTTT
TRBJ1-2 - TRBD1 TRBV30 CAWSRRNVRGQGGYGYTF TGTGCCTGGAGTAGACGGAACGTTCGGGGACAGGGAGGCTATGGCTACACCTTC
TRBJ2-1 - TRBD2 TRBV6-4 CASSDAGEAYNEQFF TGTGCCAGCAGTGACGCGGGAGAAGCCTACAATGAGCAGTTCTTC
TRBJ2-1 - TRBD2 TRBV10-3 CAISSAGDEQFF TGTGCCATCAGTTCCGCGGGGGATGAGCAGTTCTTC
TRBJ2-7 few - TRBV6-1 CASSELLVYTYEQYF TGTGCCAGCAGTGAACTTTTGGTTTATACCTACGAGCAGTACTTC
TRBJ1-6 - - TRBV2 CASKTAGEVSPLHF TGTGCCAGCAAGACGGCGGGGGAGGTTTCACCCCTCCACTTT
TRBJ2-1 few TRBD2 TRBV6-2/TRBV6-3 CASSMRESYNEQFF TGTGCCAGCAGCATGCGGGAGTCCTACAATGAGCAGTTCTTC
TRBJ2-5 - - TRBV19 CASSIGGGGETQYF TGTGCCAGTAGTATAGGGGGAGGCGGAGAGACCCAGTACTTC
TRBJ1-5 - TRBD1 TRBV5-5 CASSLGAGGWSNQPQHF TGTGCCAGCAGCTTGGGGGCAGGGGGTTGGAGCAATCAGCCCCAGCATTTT
TRBJ2-2 once - TRBV6-4 CASSDSQVSGELFF TGTGCCAGCAGTGACTCGCAGGTCTCCGGGGAGCTGTTTTTT
TRBJ2-3 - - TRBV3-1/TRBV3-2 CASSQAGTSIDTDTQYF TGTGCCAGCAGCCAAGCCGGGACTTCTATAGACACAGATACGCAGTATTTT
TRBJ1-1 - - TRBV29-1 CSVGPANTEAFF TGCAGCGTTGGTCCGGCGAACACTGAAGCTTTCTTT
TRBJ2-1 once - TRBV6-6 CASSYSRLQSNEQFF TGTGCCAGCAGTTACTCCCGACTCCAGAGCAATGAGCAGTTCTTC